Below, 3 T cell receptor beta chains from the same sample are listed, as sequenced in a study of human T cells and chemical hapten exposure. The sample's time point: patch test 2, 6 weeks after DPC sensitization. Treatment given: therapeutic diphenylcyclopropenone sensitization with weekly scalp DPC. Each CDR3 protein gets one entry after TCRdb re-called the RACE reads with MiXCR. The profile shows about 350,000 distinct CDR3 sequences, about 6% of them singletons. Sequences were derived from whole blood, sampled in connection with sensitization to the hapten diphenylcyclopropenone (DPC). All receptors come from a woman younger than 30 with alopecia areata. Some clones in this sample may be carry-over from other donors' samples.

J is TRBJ2-3 and V is TRBV10-3; 8 nucleotides line up with TRBD2. Germline CDR1 ENHRY, CDR2 SYGVKD. J gave up 2 bases and V 4 bases, and 2 bases lay outside the gene matches. The CDR3 is 14 residues long. CDR3 nucleotides: TGTGCCATCAGTGCGGGACTAGTCACAGATACGCAGTATTTT. As protein: CAISAGLVTDTQYF.

A few counts support this clonotype. V is TRBV19 and J is TRBJ2-7; a weak D match, TRBD1 (5 bases). V lost 3 bases and J lost 1, with 19 bases in between. This CDR3 is 17 amino acids long. Germline CDR1 LNHDA, CDR2 SQIVND (reference sequence). CDR3 nucleotides: TGTGCCAGTAGTATCGGGTGGGGCACACCTACTTCCTACGAGCAGTACTTC. Translating it yields CASSIGWGTPTSYEQYF.

This clonotype was recorded at least ten times. The chain carries TRBV4-3 and TRBJ1-1, with D uncertain. Per germline, CDR1 LGHNA and CDR2 YSLEER. Trimming stripped 1 base from V and 4 bases from J, with 10 bases between. This CDR3 region has 14 residues. The CDR3 DNA follows: TGCGCCAGCAGCCAAGTCTTGAGAGGCACTGAAGCTTTCTTT. Translation gives CASSQVLRGTEAFF.